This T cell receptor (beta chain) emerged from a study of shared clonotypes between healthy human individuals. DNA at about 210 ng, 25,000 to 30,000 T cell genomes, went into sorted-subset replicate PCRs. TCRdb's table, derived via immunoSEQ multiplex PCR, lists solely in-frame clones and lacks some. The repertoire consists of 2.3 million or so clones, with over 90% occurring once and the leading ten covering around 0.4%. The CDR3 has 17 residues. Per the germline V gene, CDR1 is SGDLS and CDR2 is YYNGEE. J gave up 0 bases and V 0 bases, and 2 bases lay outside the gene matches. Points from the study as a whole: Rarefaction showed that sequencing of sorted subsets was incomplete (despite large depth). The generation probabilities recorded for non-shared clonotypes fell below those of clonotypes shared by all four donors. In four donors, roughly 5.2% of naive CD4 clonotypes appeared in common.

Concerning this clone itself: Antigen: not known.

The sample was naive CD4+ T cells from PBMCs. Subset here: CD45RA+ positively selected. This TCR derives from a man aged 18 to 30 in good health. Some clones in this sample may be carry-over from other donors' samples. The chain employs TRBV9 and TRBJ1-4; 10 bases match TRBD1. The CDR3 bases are TGTGCCAGCAGCGTAGGGGACAGGGGAACAACTAATGAAAAACTGTTTTTT. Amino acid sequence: CASSVGDRGTTNEKLFF.